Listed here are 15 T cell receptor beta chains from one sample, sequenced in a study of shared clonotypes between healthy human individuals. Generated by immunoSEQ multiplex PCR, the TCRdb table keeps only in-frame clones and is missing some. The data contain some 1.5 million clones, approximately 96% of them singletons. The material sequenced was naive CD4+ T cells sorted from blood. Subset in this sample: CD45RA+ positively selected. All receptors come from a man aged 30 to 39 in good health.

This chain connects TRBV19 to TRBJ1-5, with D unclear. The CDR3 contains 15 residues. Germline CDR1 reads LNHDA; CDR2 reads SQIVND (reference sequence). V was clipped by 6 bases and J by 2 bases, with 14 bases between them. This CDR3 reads CASRRAEEGNQPQHF. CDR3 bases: TGTGCCAGTAGAAGGGCTGAAGAAGGCAATCAGCCCCAGCATTTT.

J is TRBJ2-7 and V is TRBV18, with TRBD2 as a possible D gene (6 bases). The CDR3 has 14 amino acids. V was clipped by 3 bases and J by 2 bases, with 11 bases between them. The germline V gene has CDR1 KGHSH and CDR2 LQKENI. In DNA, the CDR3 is TGTGCCAGCTCACCCGGAGGGACGACCTACGAGCAGTACTTC. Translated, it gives CASSPGGTTYEQYF.

CDR3 loop: CASSLAGWKTIPGANVLTF. For the CDR3, the DNA is TGCGCCAGCAGCTTGGCCGGGTGGAAAACTATCCCTGGGGCCAACGTCCTGACTTTC. This chain links TRBV5-1 with TRBJ2-6, with no clear D. This CDR3 comprises 19 residues. The V gene lost 0 bases and the J gene lost 2 bases, with 18 bases spanning the gap. Germline CDR1 reads SGHRS; CDR2 reads YFSETQ.

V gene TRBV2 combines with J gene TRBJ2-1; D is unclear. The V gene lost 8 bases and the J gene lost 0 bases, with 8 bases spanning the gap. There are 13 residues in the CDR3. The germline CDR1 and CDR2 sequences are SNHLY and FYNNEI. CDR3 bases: TGTGCCAGCGTCTCGGACTCCTACAATGAGCAGTTCTTC. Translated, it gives CASVSDSYNEQFF.

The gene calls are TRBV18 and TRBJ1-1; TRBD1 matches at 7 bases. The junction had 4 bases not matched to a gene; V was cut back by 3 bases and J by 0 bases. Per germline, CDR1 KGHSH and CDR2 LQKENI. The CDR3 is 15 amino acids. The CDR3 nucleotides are TGTGCCAGCTCACCGGGACAGATCATGAACACTGAAGCTTTCTTT. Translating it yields CASSPGQIMNTEAFF. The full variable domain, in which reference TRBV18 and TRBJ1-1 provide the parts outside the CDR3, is NAGVMQNPRHLVRRRGQEARLRCSPMKGHSHVYWYRQLPEEGLKFMVYLQKENIIDESGMPKERFSAEFPKEGPSILRIQQVVRGDSAAYFCASSPGQIMNTEAFFGQGTRLTVV.

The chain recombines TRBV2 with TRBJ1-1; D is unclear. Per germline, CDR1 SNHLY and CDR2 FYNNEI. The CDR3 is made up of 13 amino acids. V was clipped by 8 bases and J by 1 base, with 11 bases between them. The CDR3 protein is CASGKGENTEAFF. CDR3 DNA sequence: TGTGCCAGCGGAAAGGGCGAGAACACTGAAGCTTTCTTT.

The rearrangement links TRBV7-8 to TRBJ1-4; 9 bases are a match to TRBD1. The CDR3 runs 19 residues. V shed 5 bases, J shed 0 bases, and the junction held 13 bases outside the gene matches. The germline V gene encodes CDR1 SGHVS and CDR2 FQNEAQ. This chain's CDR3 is CASSPPRDRVRATNEKLFF. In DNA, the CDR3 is TGTGCCAGCAGCCCACCGCGGGACAGGGTTCGTGCAACTAATGAAAAACTGTTTTTT. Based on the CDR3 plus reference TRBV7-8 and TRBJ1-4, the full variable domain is GAGVSQSPRYKVAKRGQDVALRCDPISGHVSLFWYQQALGQGPEFLTYFQNEAQLDKSGLPSDRFFAERPEGSVSTLKIQRTQQEDSAVYLCASSPPRDRVRATNEKLFFGSGTQLSVL.

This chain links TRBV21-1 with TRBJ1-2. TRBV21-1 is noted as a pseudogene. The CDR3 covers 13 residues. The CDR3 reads CATKKNTTYGYTF. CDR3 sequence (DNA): TGTGCCACCAAAAAAAACACGACCTATGGCTACACCTTC.

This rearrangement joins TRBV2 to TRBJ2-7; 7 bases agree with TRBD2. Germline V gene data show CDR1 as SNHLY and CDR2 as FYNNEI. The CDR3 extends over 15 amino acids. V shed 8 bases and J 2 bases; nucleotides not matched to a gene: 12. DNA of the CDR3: TGTGCCAGCCGGGAGGCGGGGGACCGTCCCTACGAGCAGTACTTC. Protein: CASREAGDRPYEQYF.

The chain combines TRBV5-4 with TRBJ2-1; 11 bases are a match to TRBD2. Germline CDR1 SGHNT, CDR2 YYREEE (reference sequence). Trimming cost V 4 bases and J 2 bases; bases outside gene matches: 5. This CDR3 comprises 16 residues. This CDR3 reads CASSAGTSGTYNEQFF. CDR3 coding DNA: TGTGCCAGCAGCGCCGGGACTAGCGGTACCTACAATGAGCAGTTCTTC.

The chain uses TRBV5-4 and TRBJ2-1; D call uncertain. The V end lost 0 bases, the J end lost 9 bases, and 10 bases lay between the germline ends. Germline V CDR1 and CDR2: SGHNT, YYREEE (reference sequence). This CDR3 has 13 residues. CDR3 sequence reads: CASSLVPAGEQFF. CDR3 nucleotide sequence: TGTGCCAGCAGCTTGGTTCCAGCAGGTGAGCAGTTCTTC.

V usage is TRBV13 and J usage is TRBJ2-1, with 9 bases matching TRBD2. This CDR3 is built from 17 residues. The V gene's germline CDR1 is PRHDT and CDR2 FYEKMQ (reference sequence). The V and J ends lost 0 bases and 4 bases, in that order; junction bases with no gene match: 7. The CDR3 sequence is CASSLGSSGALYNEQFF. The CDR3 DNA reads TGTGCCAGCAGCTTAGGCTCTAGCGGGGCGCTGTACAATGAGCAGTTCTTC.

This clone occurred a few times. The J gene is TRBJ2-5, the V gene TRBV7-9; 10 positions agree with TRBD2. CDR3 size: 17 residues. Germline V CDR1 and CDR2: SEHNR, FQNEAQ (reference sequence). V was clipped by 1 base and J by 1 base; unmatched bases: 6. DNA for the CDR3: TGTGCCAGCAGCTTAGGTCGAACTAGCGGGGCCCAAGAGACCCAGTACTTC. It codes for CASSLGRTSGAQETQYF.

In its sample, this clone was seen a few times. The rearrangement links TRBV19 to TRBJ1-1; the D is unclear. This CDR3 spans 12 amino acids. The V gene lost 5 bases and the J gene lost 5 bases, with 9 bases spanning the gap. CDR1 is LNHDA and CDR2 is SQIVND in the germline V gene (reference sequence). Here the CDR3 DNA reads TGTGCCAGTAGTTTCCTGGGGACTGAAGCTTTCTTT. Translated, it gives CASSFLGTEAFF. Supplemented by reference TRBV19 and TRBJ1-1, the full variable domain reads DGGITQSPKYLFRKEGQNVTLSCEQNLNHDAMYWYRQDPGQGLRLIYYSQIVNDFQKGDIAEGYSVSREKKESFPLTVTSAQKNPTAFYLCASSFLGTEAFFGQGTRLTVV.

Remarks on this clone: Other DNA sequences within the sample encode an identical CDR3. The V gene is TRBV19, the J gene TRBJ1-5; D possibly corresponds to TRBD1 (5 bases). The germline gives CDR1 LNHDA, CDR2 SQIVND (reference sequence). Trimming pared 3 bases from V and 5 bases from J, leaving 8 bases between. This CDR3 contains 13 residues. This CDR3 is CASSMGRDQPQHF. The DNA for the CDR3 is TGTGCCAGTAGTATGGGACGGGATCAGCCCCAGCATTTT.